The 10 T cell receptor beta chains given below trace back to one sample, sequenced in a study of cytomegalovirus exposure and HLA in healthy donors. The PCR ran on 60 Vbeta and 13 Jbeta primers. Libraries were prepared by immunoSEQ multiplex PCR; TCRdb keeps only in-frame clonotypes and omits some of them. This table holds fewer than 100,000 clones, 6.5% to 8% found once. Source material: PBMCs. The source is a man aged 45 to 65 in good health and CMV-seronegative.

This clone was seen only a few times. The J gene is TRBJ2-5, the V gene TRBV7-8; no reliable D call. Matching the DNA end better, TRBJ2-7 makes the J call doubtful. The CDR3 totals 14 residues. CDR1 is SGHVS and CDR2 is FQNEAQ in the germline V gene. In nucleotides, the CDR3 is TGTGCCAGCAGCTTAGCGGCCGGTTACTACGAGCAGTACTTC. Encoded protein: CASSLAAGYYEQYF.

The table lists this clone with a few counts. The genes are TRBV6-1 and TRBJ2-1; 8 bases align to TRBD2. The CDR3 is 15 amino acids. V lost 6 bases to trimming and J lost 12 bases; unmatched junction nucleotides: 16. Germline CDR1 MNHNS, CDR2 SASEGT. In DNA form, the CDR3 reads TGTGCCAGCAGCCCCGTAGGACTAGCAATTAAGGGGCAGTTCTTC. This translates into CASSPVGLAIKGQFF.

The V call is TRBV2, the J call TRBJ2-5; tentatively, D is TRBD2 (6 bases). The CDR3 is 13 amino acids. Germline loops: CDR1 SNHLY, CDR2 FYNNEI. V dropped 7 bases and J dropped 2 bases, with 11 bases sitting between them. This CDR3 reads CASKASAQETQYF. CDR3 nucleotides: TGTGCCAGCAAAGCTAGCGCTCAAGAGACCCAGTACTTC.

This clone was counted between two and nine times. The chain combines TRBV9 with TRBJ1-6; TRBD1 aligns across 8 bases. The ends lost 1 base at V and 7 bases at J; junction bases unmatched: 1. Germline CDR1 and CDR2: SGDLS and YYNGEE. The CDR3 extends over 14 amino acids. The CDR3 region has the DNA TGTGCCAGCAGCGTACAGGGGGCAAATTCACCCCTCCACTTT. It specifies CASSVQGANSPLHF.

The rearrangement links TRBV11-2 to TRBJ1-5; D unresolved. From germline, CDR1 is SGHAT and CDR2 FQNNGV. The CDR3 length is 14 residues. Trimming stripped 5 bases from V and 4 bases from J, with 12 bases between. The CDR3 is CASSPDRENQPQHF. In DNA form, the CDR3 reads TGTGCCAGCAGCCCCGACCGGGAAAATCAGCCCCAGCATTTT.

Regarding this clone: At one end, the junction sequence differs from germline, possibly due to a read error. Other DNA sequences in this specimen translate into the identical CDR3. The chain links TRBV2 to TRBJ2-3, with D perhaps matching TRBD2 (7 bases). Germline V CDR1 and CDR2: SNHLY, FYNNEI. The CDR3 is 15 amino acids. The CDR3 region is CASSEFRGARSTQYF. The CDR3 DNA reads as TGTGCCAGCAGTGAATTTCGGGGGGCCAGGAGTACGCAGTATTTC. The full variable domain, rest sourced from reference TRBV2 and TRBJ2-3, is EPEVTQTPSHQVTQMGQEVILRCVPISNHLYFYWYRQILGQKVEFLVSFYNNEISEKSEIFDDQFSVERPDGSNFTLKIRSTKLEDSAMYFCASSEFRGARSTQYFGPGTRLTVL.

This clone was found a few times. The CDR3 nucleotides are TGTGCCAGCAGCCCCTGGGACAGGGGAGCCCAAGAGACCCAGTACTTC. Translating it yields CASSPWDRGAQETQYF. The J gene is TRBJ2-5, the V gene TRBV9, with 10 bases aligning to TRBD1. Germline CDR1 and CDR2: SGDLS and YYNGEE. Trimming at V came to 4 bases and at J to 1 base, leaving 7 bases not matched to a gene. This CDR3 spans 16 amino acids. Full variable domain (outside the CDR3, taken from reference TRBV9 and TRBJ2-5): DSGVTQTPKHLITATGQRVTLRCSPRSGDLSVYWYQQSLDQGLQFLIQYYNGEERAKGNILERFSAQQFPDLHSELNLSSLELGDSALYFCASSPWDRGAQETQYFGPGTRLLVL.

The J gene is TRBJ2-5, the V gene TRBV9; 10 bases are shared with TRBD1. The end of the DNA is better explained by TRBJ2-7, so the J call may be wrong. The CDR3 is made up of 15 amino acids. Germline CDR1 is SGDLS and CDR2 is YYNGEE. In nucleotides, the CDR3 is TGTGCCAGCAGCGTAGGGACAGGGGGGCCCTACGAGCAGTACTTC. This encodes CASSVGTGGPYEQYF.

This clone occurred a few times. J is TRBJ2-7 and V is TRBV6-5; D is undetermined. The germline V gene encodes CDR1 MNHEY and CDR2 SVGAGI. The ends were cut back, 2 bases at V and 0 bases at J, with 8 bases in the middle. The CDR3 consists of 14 residues. CDR3 in DNA: TGTGCCAGCAGTTACCGACTTGACTCCTACGAGCAGTACTTC. As protein: CASSYRLDSYEQYF.

The V call is TRBV28, the J call TRBJ2-3, with a tentative D call TRBD1 (5 bases). With 7 bases removed from V and 5 bases from J, the gap between germline ends came to 13 bases. Per germline, CDR1 MDHEN and CDR2 SYDVKM. There are 13 residues in the CDR3. The CDR3 protein is CASIAQGIDTQYF. CDR3 in DNA: TGTGCCAGCATCGCCCAGGGAATAGATACGCAGTATTTT. Full variable domain (remainder filled in from reference TRBV28 and TRBJ2-3): DVKVTQSSRYLVKRTGEKVFLECVQDMDHENMFWYRQDPGLGLRLIYFSYDVKMKEKGDIPEGYSVSREKKERFSLILESASTNQTSMYLCASIAQGIDTQYFGPGTRLTVL.